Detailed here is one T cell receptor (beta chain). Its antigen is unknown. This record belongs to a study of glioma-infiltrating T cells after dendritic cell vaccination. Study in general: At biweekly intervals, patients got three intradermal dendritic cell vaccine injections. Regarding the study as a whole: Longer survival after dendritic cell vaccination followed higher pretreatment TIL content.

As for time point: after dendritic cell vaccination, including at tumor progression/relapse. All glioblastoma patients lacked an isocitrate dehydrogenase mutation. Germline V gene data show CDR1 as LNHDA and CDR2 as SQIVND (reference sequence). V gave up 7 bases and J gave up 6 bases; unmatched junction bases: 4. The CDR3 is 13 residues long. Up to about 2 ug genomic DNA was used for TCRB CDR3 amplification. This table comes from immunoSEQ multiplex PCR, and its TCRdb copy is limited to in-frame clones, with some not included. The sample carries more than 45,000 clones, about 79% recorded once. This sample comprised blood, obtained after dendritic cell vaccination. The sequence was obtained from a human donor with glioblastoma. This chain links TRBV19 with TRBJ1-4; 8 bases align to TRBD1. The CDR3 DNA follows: TGTGCCAGTATGGCCAGGGGGCATGAAAAACTGTTTTTT. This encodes CASMARGHEKLFF.